This T cell receptor (beta chain) was recovered during a study of long-term antiretroviral therapy in people with HIV. Investigators performed immunoSEQ version v3.0 at survey level. Using immunoSEQ multiplex PCR, the repertoire was profiled, and TCRdb retains in-frame clones only, with some absent. The table includes around 16,000 clones, approximately 94% detected once. This CDR3 has 14 residues. After removal of 5 bases from V and 0 bases from J, the junction contained 4 bases not matched to a gene. CDR1 and CDR2 from the germline V gene are SEHNR and FQNEAQ (reference sequence). Sample: unsorted PBMCs, taken 6.4 years after starting antiretroviral therapy. This sequence was found in a woman aged 50 to 60 with HIV. The J gene is TRBJ2-7, the V gene TRBV7-9, with 7 bases identical to TRBD1. CDR3: CASSLQGSSYEQYF. The CDR3, as DNA: TGTGCCAGCAGCCTACAGGGGAGCTCCTACGAGCAGTACTTC.